These 22 T cell receptor beta chains were all obtained from the same sample, sequenced in a study of T-cell memory formation after mild COVID-19. TCRdb re-derived calls from the 5' RACE reads in MiXCR, one entry per CDR3 protein. In the table there are more than 450,000 distinct CDR3 sequences, 18% of which are singletons. Sequencing was performed on PBMCs or a T cell subset sorted from them (not recorded which). The receptor source for this set is an adult woman who had mild COVID-19 (a few samples of this study predate the infection). Cell type and time point are not known.

This clonotype was counted ten times or more. This chain links TRBV20-1 with TRBJ2-2; 10 bases align to TRBD2. The germline CDR1 and CDR2 sequences are DFQATT and SNEGSKA (reference sequence). The trim removed 0 bases at V and 7 bases at J, leaving 8 bases unmatched. CDR3 length: 16 residues. This CDR3 is CSARDQRAGGYGELFF. Here the CDR3 DNA reads TGCAGTGCTAGAGATCAGAGAGCGGGAGGGTACGGGGAGCTGTTTTTT.

CDR3: CASSTGQGVAKNIQYF. The CDR3 bases are TGTGCCAGCAGCACGGGACAGGGTGTAGCCAAAAACATTCAGTACTTC. J is TRBJ2-4 and V is TRBV7-2; 9 positions agree with TRBD1. J gave up 0 bases and V 5 bases, and 5 bases lay outside the gene matches. Germline V gene sequence: CDR1 SGHTA, CDR2 FQGNSA. The length of the CDR3 is 16 residues. The full variable domain, its missing parts supplied by reference TRBV7-2 and TRBJ2-4, is GAGVSQSPSNKVTEKGKDVELRCDPISGHTALYWYRQSLGQGLEFLIYFQGNSAPDKSGLPSDRFSAERTGGSVSTLTIQRTQQEDSAVYLCASSTGQGVAKNIQYFGAGTRLSVL.

This chain connects TRBV15 to TRBJ1-2, with D hard to call. This CDR3 region has 15 residues. Looked up from germline, CDR1 is LNHNV and CDR2 is YYDKDF (reference sequence). V was pared by 0 bases and J by 7 bases, with 15 bases between. CDR3 sequence reads: CATSRDLREGGGYTF. DNA for the CDR3: TGTGCCACCAGCAGAGATCTGAGGGAAGGCGGTGGCTACACCTTC.

This chain links TRBV2 with TRBJ2-4; 7 bases agree with TRBD1. The CDR3 loop spans 16 amino acids. The V and J ends lost 2 bases and 1 base, in that order; junction bases with no gene match: 5. In germline, CDR1 is SNHLY, CDR2 FYNNEI. The CDR3 reads CASSEPTGFAKNIQYF. As DNA, the CDR3 is TGTGCCAGCAGTGAACCGACAGGGTTCGCCAAAAACATTCAGTACTTC.

The sample holds a few counts of this clonotype. This sequence joins TRBV15 and TRBJ2-7; D is ambiguous. V was pared by 0 bases and J by 6 bases, with 9 bases between. The CDR3 runs to 13 residues. The germline gives CDR1 LNHNV, CDR2 YYDKDF (reference sequence). The CDR3 DNA sequence: TGTGCCACCAGCAGAGATGCCGGGTTCGAGCAGTACTTC. This encodes CATSRDAGFEQYF.

J is TRBJ2-5 and V is TRBV25-1, with D maybe TRBD2 (5 bases). Per germline, CDR1 MGHDK and CDR2 SYGVNS. The CDR3 covers 17 residues. V dropped 1 base and J dropped 2 bases, with 17 bases sitting between them. For the CDR3, the DNA is TGTGCCAGCAGTGAATTCGGAGGTTATTCGGGGCAAGAGACCCAGTACTTC. Its protein product is CASSEFGGYSGQETQYF.

This clonotype was counted between two and nine times. The chain links TRBV2 to TRBJ1-1, with a tentative D call TRBD1 (5 bases). Germline CDR1 SNHLY, CDR2 FYNNEI. This CDR3 region has 14 residues. Between the trimmed V and J ends, which lost 5 bases and 4 bases, there was a span of 14 bases. The CDR3 reads CASSKSGTSTEAFF. CDR3 DNA: TGTGCCAGCAGTAAATCCGGGACTTCCACTGAAGCTTTCTTT.

This clonotype turned up a few times. The CDR3 nucleotides read TGTGCCAGCGAGACTAGCGGGACTGAAGATACGCAGTATTTT. Translation: CASETSGTEDTQYF. The rearrangement uses TRBV19 and TRBJ2-3; TRBD2 matches 11 bases. CDR3 length: 14 amino acids. Germline CDR1 and CDR2: LNHDA and SQIVND (reference sequence). The junction had 7 bases not matched to a gene; V was cut back by 9 bases and J by 5 bases.

The chain recombines TRBV20-1 with TRBJ2-1, with 11 bases lining up with TRBD2. CDR1 is DFQATT, CDR2 SNEGSKA, per germline (reference sequence). The CDR3 runs 15 residues. V shed 0 bases, J shed 7 bases, and the junction held 5 bases outside the gene matches. The CDR3, as DNA: TGCAGTGCTAGAGAACTAGCGGGAGAAATTAATGAGCAGTTCTTC. This encodes CSARELAGEINEQFF.

This chain uses TRBV15 with TRBJ2-7; 10 bases map to TRBD1. This CDR3 has 14 amino acids. Germline CDR1 is LNHNV and CDR2 is YYDKDF (reference sequence). With 8 bases clipped from V and 2 bases from J, the junction kept 6 bases outside the gene matches. Here the CDR3 DNA reads TGTGCCACCTCCGGGACAGGGGTCGCCTACGAGCAGTACTTC. Protein: CATSGTGVAYEQYF. Full variable domain (rest looked up from reference TRBV15 and TRBJ2-7): DAMVIQNPRYQVTQFGKPVTLSCSQTLNHNVMYWYQQKSSQAPKLLFHYYDKDFNNEADTPDNFQSRRPNTSFCFLDIRSPGLGDTAMYLCATSGTGVAYEQYFGPGTRLTVT.

This clonotype has just a few counts. The chain has TRBV3-1 and TRBJ1-1, with a possible D match to TRBD1 (5 bases). CDR1 and CDR2 from the germline V gene are LGHDT and YNNKEL (reference sequence). V lost 4 bases and J lost 3, with 12 bases in between. The CDR3 totals 14 residues. CDR3 coding DNA: TGTGCCAGCAGCCCAAAGGGGAGGTACACTGAAGCTTTCTTT. Encoded protein: CASSPKGRYTEAFF.

This clonotype was found a few times. This chain links TRBV7-3 with TRBJ2-3; a weak D match, TRBD1 (6 bases). The CDR3 spans 15 residues. The ends were cut back, 4 bases at V and 2 bases at J, with 13 bases in the middle. Germline V gene lookup returns CDR1 SGHTA and CDR2 FQGTGA. The CDR3 is CASSYGDTYTDTQYF. The CDR3 nucleotides read TGTGCCAGCAGCTACGGGGACACTTACACAGATACGCAGTATTTT.

This chain joins TRBV7-2 and TRBJ2-1; 9 nucleotides agree with TRBD2. The CDR3 covers 17 residues. Looked up from germline, CDR1 is SGHTA and CDR2 is FQGNSA. Losses at the gene ends were 0 bases for V and 2 bases for J; bases not matched to a gene: 5. The CDR3 nucleotides are TGTGCCAGCAGCTTAGCCGTTAGCGGGAGCCCCTACAATGAGCAGTTCTTC. Protein: CASSLAVSGSPYNEQFF.

There are many counts of this clonotype. V gene TRBV7-2 combines with J gene TRBJ1-1, with a weak D call TRBD1 (5 bases). Germline V lookup: CDR1 SGHTA, CDR2 FQGNSA. V gave up 4 bases and J gave up 0 bases, with 12 bases separating them. CDR3 length: 15 amino acids. The CDR3, as DNA: TGTGCCAGCAGCTCTAACAGGTTAATGAACACTGAAGCTTTCTTT. Its protein product is CASSSNRLMNTEAFF.

This clonotype was picked up a small number of times. The rearrangement uses TRBV20-1 and TRBJ2-5; perhaps TRBD1 as D (7 bases). V was cut by 2 bases and J by 6 bases, with 22 bases left in between. This CDR3 is built from 16 residues. CDR1 and CDR2 from the germline V gene are DFQATT and SNEGSKA (reference sequence). CDR3 DNA: TGCAGTGCTAGACCCCTCCGGCAGGGGGGTTTAAAGACCCAGTACTTC. Translation: CSARPLRQGGLKTQYF.

The chain joins TRBV2 to TRBJ1-1, with a tentative D call TRBD1 (5 bases). V was pared by 5 bases and J by 0 bases, with 10 bases between. The CDR3 totals 14 residues. Germline values: CDR1 SNHLY, CDR2 FYNNEI. CDR3 in amino acids: CASSPRVMNTEAFF. The CDR3 coding sequence is TGTGCCAGCAGTCCCAGGGTTATGAACACTGAAGCTTTCTTT.

This clonotype was counted a single time. A read error may account for a junction end that differs from germline. The chain joins TRBV6-6 to TRBJ2-3, with D hard to call. The CDR3 has 15 residues. Germline CDR1 reads MNHNY; CDR2 reads SVGAGI (reference sequence). The CDR3 sequence: CASSHSTLSTDTQYF. As DNA, the CDR3 is TGTGCCAGCAGTCACTCAACCCTCAGCACAGATACGCAGTATTTT.

The chain has TRBV29-1 and TRBJ2-5; possibly TRBD2 for D (6 bases). Germline V gene sequence: CDR1 SQVTM, CDR2 ANQGSEA. Trimming removed 4 bases from V and 5 bases from J, with 14 bases in between. This CDR3 spans 13 amino acids. CDR3 residues: CSVGTNRGETQYF. The CDR3 nucleotides are TGCAGCGTTGGGACAAACCGGGGGGAGACCCAGTACTTC.

The chain uses TRBV12-3 or TRBV12-4 and TRBJ1-1; weak D call: TRBD1 (6 bases). Trimming took off 0 bases at V and 9 bases at J, with 20 bases between the two ends. The CDR3 is 16 residues long. This chain's CDR3 is CASSLASITPDRKAFF. CDR3 bases: TGTGCCAGCAGTTTAGCCTCCATTACACCGGACAGAAAAGCTTTCTTT.

This clonotype was detected only a few times. The chain joins TRBV11-2 to TRBJ2-3; D is undetermined. V was pared by 5 bases and J by 4 bases, with 13 bases between. There are 14 residues in the CDR3. Germline CDR1 SGHAT, CDR2 FQNNGV. CDR3 coding DNA: TGTGCCAGCAGCCCCTTTGCCCGCCCAGATACGCAGTATTTT. This codes for CASSPFARPDTQYF. The variable domain in full, completed from reference TRBV11-2 and TRBJ2-3, reads EAGVAQSPRYKIIEKRQSVAFWCNPISGHATLYWYQQILGQGPKLLIQFQNNGVVDDSQLPKDRFSAERLKGVDSTLKIQPAKLEDSAVYLCASSPFARPDTQYFGPGTRLTVL.

This chain uses TRBV7-2 with TRBJ2-5, with 7 bases identical to TRBD1. V shed 4 bases and J 9 bases; nucleotides not matched to a gene: 8. The CDR3 is 13 residues long. In germline, CDR1 is SGHTA, CDR2 FQGNSA. The DNA for the CDR3 is TGTGCCAGCAGCTCACAGGGGTCTGGGGCCCAGTACTTC. Amino acids: CASSSQGSGAQYF.

This rearrangement joins TRBV24-1 to TRBJ2-3, with unresolved D. CDR3 length: 14 residues. CDR1 and CDR2 (germline): KGHDR, SFDVKD. V was trimmed by 5 bases and J by 0 bases, leaving 8 bases between them. The CDR3 here is CATSGPGSTDTQYF. Here the CDR3 DNA reads TGTGCCACCAGTGGACCGGGCAGCACAGATACGCAGTATTTT.